The rows below give T cell receptor beta chains drawn from one sample of a study of T-cell memory formation after mild COVID-19. One entry per CDR3 protein, called by TCRdb with MiXCR from the 5' RACE reads. The sample carries over 250,000 distinct CDR3 sequences, more than 15% recorded once. Sequenced material: PBMCs or a T cell subset sorted from them (not recorded which). Receptors were obtained from a man in his late teens or twenties who had mild COVID-19 (a few samples of this study predate the infection). Cell type and time point are not known. Each CDR3 is given with its conserved first and last residue. Each record gives: V gene, J gene, CDR3 protein.

v_call: TRBV6-2/TRBV6-3; j_call: TRBJ2-2; cdr3_aa: CASTLMAGELFF
v_call: TRBV4-1; j_call: TRBJ2-2; cdr3_aa: CASSLYFRDYNTGELFF
v_call: TRBV7-3; j_call: TRBJ2-1; cdr3_aa: CASSLTSSSSYNEQFF
v_call: TRBV12-3/TRBV12-4; j_call: TRBJ2-2; cdr3_aa: CASTKNGLAGVTNTGELFF
v_call: TRBV5-6; j_call: TRBJ2-1; cdr3_aa: CASSATGGAGEQFF
v_call: TRBV5-1; j_call: TRBJ1-5; cdr3_aa: CASSLVAGNQPQHF
v_call: TRBV12-3/TRBV12-4; j_call: TRBJ1-2; cdr3_aa: CASSPWTYGYTF
v_call: TRBV6-5; j_call: TRBJ1-4; cdr3_aa: CASRGTGGSKSWKLFF
v_call: TRBV4-1; j_call: TRBJ1-5; cdr3_aa: CASSQDGRHSNQPQHF
v_call: TRBV3-1; j_call: TRBJ1-3; cdr3_aa: CASSQTEAIYSGNTIYF